This record covers a single TCR beta chain. Patients from Seattle were sampled longitudinally, starting during active infection. Per the authors' pipeline: Estimation of nucleated cell counts was performed using reference gene primer amplification. Clones were read by immunoSEQ multiplex PCR, and TCRdb kept only the in-frame ones, dropping some. V and J calls and clone size are copied from that table; D and trimming were computed from the DNA. The table has a few hundred thousand clones, around 90% seen once. Deletions cut 6 bases from V and 6 bases from J, with 11 bases between. The CDR3 covers 12 residues. Germline V gene lookup returns CDR1 SEHNR and CDR2 FQNEAQ (reference sequence). This sample is drawn from a study of blood T cell repertoires in COVID-19. Looking at the study overall: Whether acute or convalescent, the COVID-19 samples came from the United States, Italy and Spain. The analysed material was cDNA or gDNA that came from T cells, B-cell-depleted T cells, or PBMCs.

The sequence derives from a woman in her twenties or thirties with COVID-19, enrolled during active disease. This sequence joins TRBV7-9 and TRBJ1-1; D unresolved. The sample consisted of peripheral blood. The CDR3 DNA is TGTGCCAGCAGTTTAAGCGGCCCTGAAGCTTTCTTT. Residues: CASSLSGPEAFF.